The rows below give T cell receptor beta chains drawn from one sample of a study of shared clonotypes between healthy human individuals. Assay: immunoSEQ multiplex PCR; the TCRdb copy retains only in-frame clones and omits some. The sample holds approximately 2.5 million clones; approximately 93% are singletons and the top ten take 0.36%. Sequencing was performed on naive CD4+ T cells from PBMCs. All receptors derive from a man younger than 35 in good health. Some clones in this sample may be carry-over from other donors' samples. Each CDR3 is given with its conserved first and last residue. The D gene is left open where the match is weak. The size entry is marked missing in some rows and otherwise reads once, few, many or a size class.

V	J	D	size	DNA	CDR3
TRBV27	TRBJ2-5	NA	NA	TGTGCCAGCAGTTTAACTTCTTCCCAGCCTCAAGAGACCCAGTACTTC	CASSLTSSQPQETQYF
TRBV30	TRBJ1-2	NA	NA	TGTGCCTGGAACGCGTGGGGGAACTATGGCTACACCTTC	CAWNAWGNYGYTF
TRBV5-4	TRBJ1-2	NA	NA	TGTGCCAGCAGCTTGGGCAGGGATCAAGGCTACACCTTC	CASSLGRDQGYTF
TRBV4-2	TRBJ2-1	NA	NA	TGTGCCAGCAGCCAAGTCGGATTTGAGCAGTTCTTC	CASSQVGFEQFF
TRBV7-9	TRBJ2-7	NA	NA	TGTGCCAGCACCCTGGACGGGTCCTACGAGCAGTACTTC	CASTLDGSYEQYF
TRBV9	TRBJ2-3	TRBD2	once	TGTGCCAGCAGCCCACAAGCGGGAGCAGATACGCAGTATTTT	CASSPQAGADTQYF
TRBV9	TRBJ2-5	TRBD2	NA	TGTGCCAGCAGCGCCGGGACTAGTAAAGAGACCCAGTACTTC	CASSAGTSKETQYF
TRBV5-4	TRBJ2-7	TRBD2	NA	TGTGCCAGCAGCCGGGGGACTAGCGGGTTCTCCTACGAGCAGTACTTC	CASSRGTSGFSYEQYF
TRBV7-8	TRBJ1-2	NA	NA	TGTGCCAGCAGCTTAGCCCGGGGGGGCGGCTACACCTTC	CASSLARGGGYTF
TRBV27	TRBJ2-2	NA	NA	TGTGCCACCAAGTCTGCGAACACCGGGGAGCTGTTTTTT	CATKSANTGELFF
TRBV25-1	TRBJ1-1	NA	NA	TGTGCCAGCAGTGACCAAAGGCGAGGTACTCACACTGAAGCTTTCTTT	CASSDQRRGTHTEAFF
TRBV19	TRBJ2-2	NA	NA	TGTGCCAGTAGTATCGGTCGGGGGCGGCACACCGGGGAGCTGTTTTTT	CASSIGRGRHTGELFF
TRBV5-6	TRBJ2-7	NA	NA	TGTGCCAGCAGCTTTTTCGGGGAGTACTACGAGCAGTACTTC	CASSFFGEYYEQYF
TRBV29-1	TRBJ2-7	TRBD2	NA	TGCAGCGTTGAAGGAGGGACTAGCGGCTACGAGCAGTACTTC	CSVEGGTSGYEQYF
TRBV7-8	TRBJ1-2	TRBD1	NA	TGTGCCAGCAGCTTAGAGTGGGACAGGGGCTTGACTATCTATGGCTACACCTTC	CASSLEWDRGLTIYGYTF
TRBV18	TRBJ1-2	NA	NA	TGTGCCAGCTCACCAGGGTATGGCTACACCTTC	CASSPGYGYTF
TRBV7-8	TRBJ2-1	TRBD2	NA	TGTGCCAGCAGCTTGCTGACTAGCGGGACGAATTGGCAGTTCTTC	CASSLLTSGTNWQFF
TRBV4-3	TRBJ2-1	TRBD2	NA	TGCGCCAGCAGCCAAGTTCCTAGCGGGAGTTCTTACAATGAGCAGTTCTTC	CASSQVPSGSSYNEQFF
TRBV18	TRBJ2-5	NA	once	TGTGCCAGCTCACCAGTCAGACCGCAAGAGACCCAGTACTTC	CASSPVRPQETQYF
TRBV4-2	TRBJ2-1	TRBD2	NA	TGTGCCAGCAGCCAAGCGGGTATTAGCGGGCAGTACAATGAGCAGTTCTTC	CASSQAGISGQYNEQFF
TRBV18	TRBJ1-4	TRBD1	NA	TGTGCCAACTCACCCTCGGGACAGGGTGGAGAAAAACTGTTTTTT	CANSPSGQGGEKLFF